The 13 T cell receptor beta chains given below trace back to one sample, sequenced in a study of identical twins. TCRdb re-analysed the 5' RACE reads in MiXCR, keeping a single row per CDR3 protein. The sample contains about 430,000 distinct CDR3 sequences, about a fifth of which appear only once. The specimen sequenced was naive T cells sorted from blood. The receptors stem from a man aged 45 to 65 in good health.

This clonotype has more than one count but fewer than ten. The chain is built from TRBV12-3 or TRBV12-4 and TRBJ1-6, with TRBD1 identical over 7 bases. This CDR3 is built from 13 residues. V lost 3 bases and J lost 8; bases outside the gene matches: 1. Here the CDR3 DNA reads TGTGCCAGCAGTTTGACAGGGTATTCACCCCTCCACTTT. This gives the protein CASSLTGYSPLHF.

This clonotype was counted many times. The V and J genes are TRBV4-1 and TRBJ2-1, with 7 positions matching TRBD1. Germline values: CDR1 MGHRA, CDR2 YSYEKL. This CDR3 spans 14 amino acids. V dropped 3 bases and J dropped 5; count of bases not matched to a gene: 4. DNA of the CDR3: TGCGCCAGCAGCCATCGTGACAGGGACAATGAGCAGTTCTTC. It specifies CASSHRDRDNEQFF.

This clonotype is a singleton in its sample. A much larger clone differs from this one at a single base, so this may be a read error. The chain combines TRBV20-1 with TRBJ2-5, with a weak D call TRBD2 (6 bases). This CDR3 comprises 12 residues. The germline V gene has CDR1 DFQATT and CDR2 SNEGSKA (reference sequence). Written as DNA, the CDR3 is TGCAGTGCTAGCGCGGGATTAGAGACCCAGTCCTTC. Translating it yields CSASAGLETQSF.

This clonotype has only a few counts. The chain employs TRBV4-3 and TRBJ1-2; tentative D call: TRBD1 (6 bases). V dropped 0 bases and J dropped 3 bases, with 11 bases sitting between them. The CDR3 runs to 15 residues. CDR1 is LGHNA, CDR2 YSLEER, per germline. The CDR3 DNA reads as TGCGCCAGCAGCCAAGAGCAGGGGTTTTACTATGGCTACACCTTC. Its protein is CASSQEQGFYYGYTF.

This clonotype has a single count. The gene calls are TRBV7-2 and TRBJ1-3, with D possibly matching TRBD1 (5 bases). The CDR3 runs to 15 residues. Germline CDR1 SGHTA, CDR2 FQGNSA. Trimming stripped 2 bases from V and 0 bases from J, with 8 bases between. Here the CDR3 DNA reads TGTGCCAGCAGCTTAACAGGAAACTCTGGAAACACCATATATTTT. The encoded protein is CASSLTGNSGNTIYF.

This clonotype was detected many times. The rearrangement links TRBV13 to TRBJ2-7; unclear D gene. Trimming pared 2 bases from V and 3 bases from J, leaving 14 bases between. The CDR3 runs 15 residues. Germline V lookup: CDR1 PRHDT, CDR2 FYEKMQ (reference sequence). The CDR3 DNA follows: TGTGCCAGCAGCTTATCGCTGGACCGTCACTACGAGCAGTACTTC. Its protein is CASSLSLDRHYEQYF.

In this sample, this clonotype turned up many times. The chain has TRBV30 and TRBJ2-1; 9 nucleotides align to TRBD2. This CDR3 is 13 amino acids long. V trimming: 0 bases; J trimming: 9 bases; junction bases outside the gene matches: 3. The germline V gene has CDR1 GTSNPN and CDR2 SVGIG (reference sequence). CDR3 loop: CAWSVLAGVEQFF. CDR3 DNA: TGTGCCTGGAGTGTACTAGCGGGTGTTGAGCAGTTCTTC.

This clonotype was seen more than once but under ten times. The rearrangement uses TRBV18 and TRBJ2-2; tentatively, D is TRBD1 or TRBD2 (5 bases each). CDR1 is KGHSH, CDR2 LQKENI, per germline. V lost 2 bases, J lost 8 bases, and 18 bases lay in between. The CDR3 sequence is 16 residues long. The DNA of the CDR3 is TGTGCCAGCTCACCAACCGGGACCTTAGCGCCTGGGGAGCTGTTTTTT. Translated: CASSPTGTLAPGELFF.

This clonotype turned up a few times. This chain links TRBV6-1 with TRBJ2-7; 9 bases are a match to TRBD1. The germline CDR1 and CDR2 sequences are MNHNS and SASEGT. The CDR3 contains 15 residues. V shed 6 bases and J 0 bases; nucleotides not matched to a gene: 6. The CDR3 DNA reads as TGTGCCAGCAGAAAAACAGGGGGCAGCTCCTACGAGCAGTACTTC. It is translated as CASRKTGGSSYEQYF.

This clonotype has ten or more counts. The chain joins TRBV6-2 or TRBV6-3 to TRBJ1-5; TRBD1 matches at 10 bases. The germline V gene has CDR1 MNHEY and CDR2 SVGEGT. CDR3 size: 13 residues. V trimming: 5 bases; J trimming: 7 bases; junction bases outside the gene matches: 2. Here the CDR3 reads CASSPGQGQPQHF. In DNA, the CDR3 is TGTGCCAGCAGTCCGGGACAGGGGCAGCCCCAGCATTTT.

This clonotype was recorded at least ten times. The rearrangement links TRBV12-3 or TRBV12-4 to TRBJ1-1, with 8 bases lining up with TRBD1. The V and J ends lost 4 bases and 6 bases, in that order; junction bases with no gene match: 10. The length of the CDR3 is 15 residues. CDR3 protein: CASSSLGAGGPEAFF. DNA of the CDR3: TGTGCCAGCAGTTCGCTAGGAGCAGGGGGCCCTGAAGCTTTCTTT.

This clonotype showed up many times. The V call is TRBV12-3 or TRBV12-4, the J call TRBJ2-7, with TRBD1 as a possible D gene (5 bases). V dropped 5 bases and J dropped 2 bases, with 16 bases sitting between them. This CDR3 spans 15 amino acids. The CDR3 sequence is CASSPTVPYPYEQYF. The CDR3 DNA reads as TGTGCCAGCAGTCCGACAGTCCCTTACCCCTACGAGCAGTACTTC.

This clonotype has a handful of counts. V is TRBV5-6 and J is TRBJ2-7; 10 positions agree with TRBD1. CDR1 SGHDT and CDR2 YYEEEE come from the germline V gene. The CDR3 totals 16 residues. V lost 2 bases and J lost 6; bases outside the gene matches: 11. The DNA for the CDR3 is TGTGCCAGCAGCTTTTTAGGGGACAGGGGAGAAGGCGAGCAGTACTTC. This sequence encodes CASSFLGDRGEGEQYF.